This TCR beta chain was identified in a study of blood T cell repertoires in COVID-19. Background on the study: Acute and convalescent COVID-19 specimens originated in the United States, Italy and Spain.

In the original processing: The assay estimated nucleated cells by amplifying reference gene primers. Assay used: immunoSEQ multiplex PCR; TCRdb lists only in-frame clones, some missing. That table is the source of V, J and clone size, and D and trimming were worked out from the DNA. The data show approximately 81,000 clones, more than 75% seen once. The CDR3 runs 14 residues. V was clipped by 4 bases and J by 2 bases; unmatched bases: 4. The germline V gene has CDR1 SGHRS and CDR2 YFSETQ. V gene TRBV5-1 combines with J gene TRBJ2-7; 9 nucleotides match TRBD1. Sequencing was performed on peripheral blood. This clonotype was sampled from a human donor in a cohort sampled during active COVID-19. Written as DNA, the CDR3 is TGCGCCAGCAGCGCGGGACAGGGACCCTACGAGCAGTACTTC. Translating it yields CASSAGQGPYEQYF.